The entry below gives a single T cell receptor (beta chain) sequence along with its context. This specimen comes from a study of technical replicates of blood from a handful of donors. Germline-derived CDR1 and CDR2 are SGDLS and YYNGEE. This CDR3 has 13 amino acids. The V and J ends lost 3 bases and 5 bases, in that order; junction bases with no gene match: 2. Profiling relied on immunoSEQ multiplex PCR, and the TCRdb table lists in-frame clones only, not all of them. The sample holds 75,000 to 85,000 clones, about 94% seen once. The chain links TRBV9 to TRBJ2-3; 8 bases align to TRBD2. The material sequenced was T cells isolated from PBMCs. The sequence came from a human donor in good health. Here the CDR3 DNA reads TGTGCCAGCAGCGAGCTAGCGGGAGATACGCAGTATTTT. Its translation: CASSELAGDTQYF.